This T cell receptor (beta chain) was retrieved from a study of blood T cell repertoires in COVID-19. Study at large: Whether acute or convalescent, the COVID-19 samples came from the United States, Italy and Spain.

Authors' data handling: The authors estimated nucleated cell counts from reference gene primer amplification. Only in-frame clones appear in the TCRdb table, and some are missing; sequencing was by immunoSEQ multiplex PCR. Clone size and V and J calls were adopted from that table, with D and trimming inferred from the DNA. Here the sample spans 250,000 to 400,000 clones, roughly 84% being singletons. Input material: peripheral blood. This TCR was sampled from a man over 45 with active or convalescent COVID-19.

CDR3 sequence (DNA): TGTGCCAGCTCAGTATTGCCGGGACTTGTCGAAATGAACACTGAAGCTTTCTTT. Residues: CASSVLPGLVEMNTEAFF. The chain is built from TRBV18 and TRBJ1-1; a possible D gene is TRBD1 (5 bases). V was shortened by 5 bases and J by 0 bases, with 22 bases between the two germline ends. Germline assignment: CDR1 KGHSH and CDR2 LQKENI. CDR3 length equals 18 residues.